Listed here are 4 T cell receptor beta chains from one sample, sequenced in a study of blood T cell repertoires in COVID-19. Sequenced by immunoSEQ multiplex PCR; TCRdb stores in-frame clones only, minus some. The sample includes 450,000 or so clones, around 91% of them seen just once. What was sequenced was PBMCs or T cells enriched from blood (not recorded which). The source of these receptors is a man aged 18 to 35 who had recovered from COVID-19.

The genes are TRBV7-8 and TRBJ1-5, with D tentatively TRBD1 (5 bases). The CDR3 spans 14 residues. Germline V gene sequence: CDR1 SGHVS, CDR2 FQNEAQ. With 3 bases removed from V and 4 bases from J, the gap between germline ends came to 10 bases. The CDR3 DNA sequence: TGTGCCAGCAGCTTGACAGCGTTTAATCAGCCCCAGCATTTT. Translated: CASSLTAFNQPQHF.

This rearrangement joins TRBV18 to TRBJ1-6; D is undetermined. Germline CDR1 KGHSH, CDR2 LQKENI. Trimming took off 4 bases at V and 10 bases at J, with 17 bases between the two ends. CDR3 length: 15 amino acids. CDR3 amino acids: CASSREFRIGSPLHF. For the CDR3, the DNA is TGTGCCAGCTCACGGGAGTTTCGGATCGGGTCACCCCTCCACTTT.

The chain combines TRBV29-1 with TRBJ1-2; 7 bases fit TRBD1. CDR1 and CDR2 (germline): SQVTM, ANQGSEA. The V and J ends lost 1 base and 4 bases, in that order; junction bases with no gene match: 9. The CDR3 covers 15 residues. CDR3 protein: CSVEGPGQPSYGYTF. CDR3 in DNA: TGCAGCGTTGAAGGTCCGGGACAGCCGAGCTATGGCTACACCTTC.

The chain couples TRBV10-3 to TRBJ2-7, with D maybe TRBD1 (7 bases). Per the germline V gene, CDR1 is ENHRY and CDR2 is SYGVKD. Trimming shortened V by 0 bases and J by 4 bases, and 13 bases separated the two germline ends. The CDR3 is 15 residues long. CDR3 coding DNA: TGTGCCATCAGTGAGTCAGGCAGGGGGGCTTACGAGCAGTACTTC. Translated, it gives CAISESGRGAYEQYF.